The T cell receptor (beta chain) described here comes from a study of response to subunit inactivated influenza vaccine. Via MiXCR, TCRdb re-called the RT-PCR reads, giving one row per CDR3 protein. Seen here are 450,000 to 700,000 distinct CDR3 sequences, roughly 15% observed once, and the top ten hold more than 9.5%. Whole-study results and caveats: Only a handful of new T cells, the authors suggested, are recruited with each seasonal influenza vaccination.

In the case of this clonotype: Its matching antigen is unknown. The junction differs from germline at one of its ends, possibly a read error.

The sample was PBMCs from blood, taken about 12 days after vaccination. This clonotype originated in a man between 45 and 60 years old who received an inactivated influenza vaccine.

In DNA form, the CDR3 reads TGTGCCAGCAGTGAAGGAGTAACGAGCTCCTACGAGCGGTACTTC. Protein sequence: CASSEGVTSSYERYF. V and J are TRBV25-1 and TRBJ2-7, with D hard to call. The germline gives CDR1 MGHDK, CDR2 SYGVNS. There are 15 residues in the CDR3.